This TCR beta chain came from a study of T cells expressing NK-cell markers. Overall study context: Seropositivity for HCMV was found in seven of the eight sequenced donors, with one seronegative.

After re-calling the 5' RACE reads, TCRdb lists one entry per CDR3 protein, DNA absent. The listing records around 280,000 distinct CDR3 sequences. This TCR came from a man younger than 30 in good health. The sample consisted of blood T cells: a sorted CD56 or NKG2C T cell subset, CD4+ or CD8+ T cells, or bulk PBMC T cells (not recorded which).

The CDR3 region is CASSTTGGADTQYF. The chain uses TRBV7-2 and TRBJ2-3; TCRdb names TRBD1, which stays unverified in the absence of DNA. CDR1 and CDR2 from the germline V gene are SGHTA and FQGNSA. This CDR3 region has 14 residues.